The rows below give T cell receptor beta chains drawn from one sample of a study of OX40 agonist ivuxolimab in advanced cancers. The data were produced by immunoSEQ multiplex PCR, yet TCRdb's version contains in-frame clones alone and is incomplete. Among about 110,000 clones listed, under 95% were seen once. Sequences were derived from CD4+ or CD8+ T cells sorted from blood, sampled in a trial of the OX40 agonist ivuxolimab. The receptors come from an adult with an advanced solid tumor such as melanoma, head and neck, liver or kidney cancer. CDR3s include the opening cysteine and the closing phenylalanine or tryptophan. The D gene is left open where the match is weak.

v_gene: TRBV7-9
j_gene: TRBJ2-7
d_gene: .
CDR3aa: CASSLKGYEQYF

v_gene: TRBV4-2
j_gene: TRBJ2-5
d_gene: .
CDR3aa: CASSQAPDQETQYF

v_gene: TRBV7-3
j_gene: TRBJ2-3
d_gene: TRBD1
CDR3aa: CASSLSGQGTDTQYF

v_gene: TRBV5-1
j_gene: TRBJ2-7
d_gene: .
CDR3aa: CASSPGLADEQYF

v_gene: TRBV6-5
j_gene: TRBJ1-2
d_gene: .
CDR3aa: CASSYSAGTWYGYTF

v_gene: TRBV9
j_gene: TRBJ2-5
d_gene: .
CDR3aa: CASSVETGTQETQYF

v_gene: TRBV10-3
j_gene: TRBJ1-3
d_gene: TRBD1
CDR3aa: CAISEGQGASGNTIYF

v_gene: TRBV4-3
j_gene: TRBJ2-7
d_gene: .
CDR3aa: CASSQGPGDEQYF

v_gene: TRBV7-9
j_gene: TRBJ2-5
d_gene: .
CDR3aa: CASSPLGLRPQETQYF

v_gene: TRBV28
j_gene: TRBJ2-2
d_gene: .
CDR3aa: CASTFSRRFGTGELFF

v_gene: TRBV7-6
j_gene: TRBJ1-1
d_gene: .
CDR3aa: CASSYSGAEAFF

v_gene: TRBV19
j_gene: TRBJ2-7
d_gene: TRBD1
CDR3aa: CASSDRGYEQYF

v_gene: TRBV28
j_gene: TRBJ1-1
d_gene: TRBD1
CDR3aa: CASTETGGDTEAFF